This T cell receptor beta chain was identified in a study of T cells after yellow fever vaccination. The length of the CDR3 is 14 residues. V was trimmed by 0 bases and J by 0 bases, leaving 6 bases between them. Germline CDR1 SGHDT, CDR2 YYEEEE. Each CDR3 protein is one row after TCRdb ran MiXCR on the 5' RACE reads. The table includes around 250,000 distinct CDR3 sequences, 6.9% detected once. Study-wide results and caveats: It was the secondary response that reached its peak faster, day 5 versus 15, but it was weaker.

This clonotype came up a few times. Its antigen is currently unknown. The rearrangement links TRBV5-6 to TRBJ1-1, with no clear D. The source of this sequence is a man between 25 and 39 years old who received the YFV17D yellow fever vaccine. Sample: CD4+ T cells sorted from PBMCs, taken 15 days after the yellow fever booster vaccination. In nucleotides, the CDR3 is TGTGCCAGCAGCTTGGCCAACCTGAACACTGAAGCTTTCTTT. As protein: CASSLANLNTEAFF.